This TCR beta chain was sequenced for a study of healthy donors' naive CD4 and CD8 T cells. Looking at the study overall: Donors, half of them female, were 20-25, 40-50 or 60-70 years old. Study outcomes and limitations: About 13% of CD4/CD8 propensity variance appeared explained by V, J and CDR3 charge.

Germline values: CDR1 GTSNPN, CDR2 SVGIG (reference sequence). Trimming cost V 2 bases and J 0 bases, with 8 bases left between them. This CDR3 region has 14 residues. TCR libraries were built from approximately 0.55 ug of total RNA by linear amplification. TCRdb reanalysed the reads using MiXCR and keeps one entry per CDR3 protein. The sample has approximately 180,000 distinct CDR3 sequences; 65% to 75% are singletons. As to this clonotype: Its specificity is unknown.

Sequenced: naive CD4+ and CD8+ T cells sorted from blood, pooled from several donors. V and J are TRBV30 and TRBJ1-3; D call uncertain. This receptor was obtained from a pool of human donors in good health; the sample pools cells from several healthy donors. CDR3 residues: CAWSPGLSGNTIYF. CDR3 DNA: TGTGCCTGGAGTCCGGGCCTCTCTGGAAACACCATATATTTT.